The clone carrying this T cell receptor (beta chain) was detected a few times. The source of the sample is a study of Tregs in tolerant kidney transplant recipients. The protocol was immunoSEQ multiplex PCR, while the TCRdb copy is restricted to in-frame clones and leaves out a portion. The table lists approximately 69,000 clones, 70% to 90% of them singletons. Thawed PBMCs were FACS-sorted into unstimulated CD4+CD25+CD127- regulatory T cells, CD4+CD25- non-regulatory cells, CD4 and CD8 cells. Trimming left V 5 bases short and J 3 bases short, with 11 bases between. Germline assignment: CDR1 MDHEN and CDR2 SYDVKM. This CDR3 region has 15 residues.

The sample consisted of CD4+ T cells from blood, taken before the transplant. The chain links TRBV28 to TRBJ2-6; D is undetermined. This TCR came from a human donor who received a combined kidney and bone marrow transplant. The CDR3 loop is CASSPHSVGANVLTF. CDR3 coding DNA: TGTGCCAGCAGTCCGCACTCGGTTGGGGCCAACGTCCTGACTTTC.